A single sample gave rise to the 20 T cell receptor beta chains below, sequenced in a study of vaccination and CD4 T cells after COVID-19. As to treatment: 10-day PBMC culture with coronavirus spike peptide pools or control peptides (ViraFEST assay). Cultured CD4+ T-cell DNA underwent Oncomine TCR Beta short-read sequencing. Each CDR3 protein gets one entry after TCRdb re-called the PCR reads with MiXCR. This table has fewer than 20,000 distinct CDR3 sequences, about 56% appearing once. Which antigens these TCRs recognize remains unknown. Here the sequenced sample was CD4+ T cells from blood, cultured in vitro, taken before SARS-CoV-2 vaccination. Source of these receptors: a human donor who had recovered from COVID-19.

The chain combines TRBV29-1 with TRBJ1-4; 9 nucleotides agree with TRBD1. The V gene end was trimmed by 8 bases and the J gene end by 5 bases; junction bases not matched to a gene: 6. The CDR3 is 13 amino acids. The V gene's germline CDR1 is SQVTM and CDR2 ANQGSEA. CDR3 nucleotide sequence: TGCAGCACCCCGGGACAGGGAAATGAAAAACTGTTTTTT. Its translation is CSTPGQGNEKLFF.

The chain has TRBV28 and TRBJ2-7; 14 bases are a match to TRBD2. This CDR3 is built from 15 residues. The J segment lost 6 bases and the V segment lost 8 bases, leaving 9 bases of the junction unmatched. Germline loops: CDR1 MDHEN, CDR2 SYDVKM. CDR3 loop: CASRLAGGPPSEQYF. The CDR3 DNA reads as TGTGCCAGCCGACTAGCGGGAGGGCCCCCTTCCGAGCAGTACTTC.

The chain combines TRBV6-1 with TRBJ1-2; 7 bases agree with TRBD1. The CDR3 extends over 13 amino acids. Germline trimming cut 5 bases from V and 2 bases from J; bases unmatched to any gene: 2. Germline V gene lookup returns CDR1 MNHNS and CDR2 SASEGT. Here the CDR3 reads CASSKQGNYGYTF. The CDR3 bases are TGTGCCAGCAGTAAACAGGGGAACTATGGCTACACCTTC.

This clonotype was seen just once. This chain links TRBV20-1 with TRBJ2-2, with D tentatively TRBD2 (5 bases). Germline-derived CDR1 and CDR2 are DFQATT and SNEGSKA (reference sequence). The V and J ends lost 8 bases and 2 bases respectively, with 12 bases between them. The CDR3 extends over 13 amino acids. CDR3: CSRPSPNTGELFF. CDR3 nucleotide sequence: TGCAGTCGGCCTAGCCCAAACACCGGGGAGCTGTTTTTT.

V gene TRBV2 combines with J gene TRBJ1-2; TRBD1 might be the D (6 bases). The V end lost 6 bases, the J end lost 6 bases, and 20 bases lay between the germline ends. The CDR3 covers 15 residues. Germline CDR1 is SNHLY and CDR2 is FYNNEI. The CDR3 DNA reads TGTGCCAGCAGATATCAAACAGGGAATTGGGATGGCTACACCTTC. Amino acid sequence: CASRYQTGNWDGYTF.

The chain has TRBV20-1 and TRBJ2-2, with D hard to call. V shed 0 bases and J shed 4 bases, with 9 bases lying between them. The CDR3 spans 14 residues. Germline values: CDR1 DFQATT, CDR2 SNEGSKA (reference sequence). CDR3: CSAREPIPTGELFF. CDR3 nucleotide sequence: TGCAGTGCTAGAGAGCCTATCCCCACCGGGGAGCTGTTTTTT.

In its sample, this clonotype was seen a few times. J is TRBJ2-1 and V is TRBV7-9; TRBD1 aligns across 8 bases. Germline CDR1 and CDR2: SEHNR and FQNEAQ (reference sequence). J was trimmed by 6 bases and V by 5 bases; bases with no gene match: 9. This CDR3 contains 15 residues. The CDR3 nucleotides are TGTGCCAGCAGCCTCGCAGGGGGCGGTGGCAATGAGCAGTTCTTC. This encodes CASSLAGGGGNEQFF.

This clonotype showed up just a few times. This rearrangement joins TRBV20-1 to TRBJ2-7; D remains ambiguous. Trimming removed 2 bases at V and 7 bases at J, with 9 bases between. Germline loops: CDR1 DFQATT, CDR2 SNEGSKA (reference sequence). There are 11 residues in the CDR3. CDR3 region: CSARHLGEQYF. CDR3 nucleotides: TGCAGTGCTAGACATCTGGGGGAGCAGTACTTC.

The chain carries TRBV10-3 and TRBJ2-7, with D tentatively TRBD2 (5 bases). V gave up 0 bases and J gave up 2 bases, with 11 bases separating them. The CDR3 runs to 15 residues. CDR1 ENHRY and CDR2 SYGVKD come from the germline V gene. The CDR3 nucleotides read TGTGCCATCAGTGAGTCTTACTTGGAGGCCTACGAGCAGTACTTC. Protein: CAISESYLEAYEQYF.

This chain links TRBV20-1 with TRBJ1-5; tentative D call: TRBD1 (5 bases). Germline-derived CDR1 and CDR2 are DFQATT and SNEGSKA (reference sequence). V lost 1 base and J 2 bases, leaving 9 bases between the germline ends. This CDR3 comprises 14 residues. This CDR3 reads CSARGGVGNQPQHF. The CDR3 DNA follows: TGCAGTGCTAGAGGAGGGGTTGGCAATCAGCCCCAGCATTTT.

V is TRBV28 and J is TRBJ1-1; 11 positions match TRBD1. CDR3 length equals 18 residues. With V trimmed by 0 bases and J by 6 bases, 12 bases remained unmatched. Germline V CDR1 and CDR2: MDHEN, SYDVKM. CDR3 nucleotides: TGTGCCAGCAGTTTATGGTTCGGGACAGGGGGTAGAATTCCTGAAGCTTTCTTT. Protein: CASSLWFGTGGRIPEAFF.

In nucleotides, the CDR3 is TGCGCCAGCAGCCACCCGGGACAGCGGGCCCGGGAGCAGTACTTC. It yields the protein CASSHPGQRAREQYF. The chain joins TRBV4-1 to TRBJ2-7, with D tentatively TRBD1 (7 bases). Between the trimmed V and J ends, which lost 3 bases and 7 bases, there was a span of 19 bases. The CDR3 spans 15 residues. Germline V gives CDR1 MGHRA, CDR2 YSYEKL.

The chain has TRBV19 and TRBJ2-5, with 10 bases aligning to TRBD2. Unmatched junction bases numbered 6, after V lost 4 bases and J lost 7 bases. Germline V gene data show CDR1 as LNHDA and CDR2 as SQIVND (reference sequence). This CDR3 has 14 amino acids. CDR3 in DNA: TGTGCCAGTAGTACTGGGACTAGCGCAGGGACCCAGTACTTC. It encodes CASSTGTSAGTQYF.

The rearrangement joins TRBV19 to TRBJ1-4; D is undetermined. Looked up from germline, CDR1 is LNHDA and CDR2 is SQIVND (reference sequence). The germline V and J ends were trimmed by 5 bases and 6 bases, with 10 bases remaining between them. This CDR3 is 13 amino acids long. This CDR3 is CASSSGPDEKLFF. CDR3 in DNA: TGTGCCAGTAGTTCCGGACCAGATGAAAAACTGTTTTTT.

This rearrangement joins TRBV12-3 or TRBV12-4 to TRBJ1-6, with no clear D. The CDR3 has 14 residues. V was shortened by 7 bases and J by 7 bases, with 14 bases between the two germline ends. The CDR3 sequence is CASNSGVGNSPLHF. CDR3 DNA: TGTGCCAGCAATTCTGGGGTGGGGAATTCACCCCTCCACTTT.

The chain carries TRBV20-1 and TRBJ1-1; unclear D gene. The length of the CDR3 is 12 residues. Germline CDR1 reads DFQATT; CDR2 reads SNEGSKA (reference sequence). V lost 5 bases and J 2 bases, leaving 9 bases between the germline ends. As DNA, the CDR3 is TGCAGTGCTGATGTCCCCAACACTGAAGCTTTCTTT. This codes for CSADVPNTEAFF.

This clonotype was detected only a few times. The V gene is TRBV23-1, the J gene TRBJ1-1, with no clear D. TRBV23-1 is reported as an ORF; its role is uncertain. CDR3 size: 14 residues. Trimming removed 3 bases at V and 0 bases at J, with 8 bases between. The CDR3 protein is CASSHRPLNTEAFF. DNA of the CDR3: TGCGCCAGCAGTCACAGGCCCTTGAACACTGAAGCTTTCTTT.

This chain connects TRBV7-3 to TRBJ2-5; TRBD1 agrees at 10 bases. V was clipped by 2 bases and J by 5 bases; unmatched bases: 5. The germline V gene has CDR1 SGHTA and CDR2 FQGTGA. The CDR3 is 15 residues long. In DNA, the CDR3 is TGTGCCAGCAGCTTATCCCCGGGACAGGGGGAGACCCAGTACTTC. It translates to CASSLSPGQGETQYF. The full variable domain, in which reference TRBV7-3 and TRBJ2-5 provide the parts outside the CDR3, is GAGVSQTPSNKVTEKGKYVELRCDPISGHTALYWYRQSLGQGPEFLIYFQGTGAADDSGLPNDRFFAVRPEGSVSTLKIQRTERGDSAVYLCASSLSPGQGETQYFGPGTRLLVL.

CDR3 in DNA: TGTGCCAGCAGTTTACCCGCTGGCTCCTACGAGCAGTACTTC. Amino acids: CASSLPAGSYEQYF. V is TRBV28 and J is TRBJ2-7, with no clear D. V was pared by 2 bases and J by 0 bases, with 8 bases between. Per the germline V gene, CDR1 is MDHEN and CDR2 is SYDVKM. The CDR3 has 14 amino acids.

In this sample, this clonotype turned up a few times. CDR3 sequence (DNA): TGTGCCAGCAGTGAATTTAGGGGCACTGAAGCTTTCTTT. Residues: CASSEFRGTEAFF. The chain recombines TRBV6-1 with TRBJ1-1, with a tentative D call TRBD1 (5 bases). Trimming took 2 bases from V and 4 from J, leaving 8 bases between them. CDR1 is MNHNS and CDR2 is SASEGT in the germline V gene. The CDR3 runs to 13 residues.